This record concerns one T cell receptor (beta chain) sequence. The data are from a study of blood T cell repertoires in COVID-19. Authors' analysis steps: Using reference gene primer amplification, nucleated cell counts were estimated. TCRdb's copy holds only in-frame clones and misses some; the assay was immunoSEQ multiplex PCR. Clonal size and the V and J genes are those of that table, whereas D and trimming came from the DNA. The sample carries 380,000 or so clones, roughly 90% recorded once. Participants were aged about 18 to 90 years, lived in roughly 23 US areas, and enrolled virtually. The specimen sequenced was PBMCs or T cells enriched from blood (not recorded which). This sequence was found in a middle-aged woman with acute COVID-19.

The CDR3 protein is CASTPLDRVVTDTQYF. The CDR3 DNA follows: TGTGCCAGCACCCCCCTTGACAGGGTGGTTACAGATACGCAGTATTTT. The genes are TRBV5-6 and TRBJ2-3; 7 positions match TRBD1. The V and J ends lost 6 bases and 3 bases, in that order; junction bases with no gene match: 13. In germline, CDR1 is SGHDT, CDR2 YYEEEE. There are 16 residues in the CDR3. The full variable domain, its missing parts supplied by reference TRBV5-6 and TRBJ2-3, is DAGVTQSPTHLIKTRGQQVTLRCSPKSGHDTVSWYQQALGQGPQFIFQYYEEEERQRGNFPDRFSGHQFPNYSSELNVNALLLGDSALYLCASTPLDRVVTDTQYFGPGTRLTVL.